Shown below are 9 T cell receptor beta chains from a single sample sequenced in a study of blood T cell repertoires in COVID-19. Here immunoSEQ multiplex PCR was the method, and the copy in TCRdb shows in-frame clones only, minus some. The sample shows 160,000 or so clones, 85% to 90% of them seen only once. The sample consisted of peripheral blood. The receptors here all came from a woman in her 70s with acute or convalescent COVID-19.

The chain uses TRBV3-1 (or the pseudogene TRBV3-2) and TRBJ2-5; unclear D gene. Germline V gives CDR1 LGHDT, CDR2 YNNKEL (reference sequence). CDR3 size: 12 residues. The V gene lost 7 bases and the J gene lost 4 bases, with 10 bases spanning the gap. The CDR3 protein is CASTDNRETQYF. CDR3 in DNA: TGTGCCAGCACCGATAACAGAGAGACCCAGTACTTC.

The genes are TRBV29-1 and TRBJ1-1, with D tentatively TRBD1 (6 bases). V dropped 4 bases and J dropped 5 bases, with 20 bases sitting between them. CDR1 is SQVTM, CDR2 ANQGSEA, per germline. CDR3 length: 15 residues. The CDR3 DNA reads as TGCAGCGTTGGAGGGGCGGGGGGCCCTGGGACTGAAGCTTTCTTT. This sequence encodes CSVGGAGGPGTEAFF.

The rearrangement joins TRBV7-9 to TRBJ1-2; 10 bases line up with TRBD1. The CDR3 extends over 15 amino acids. CDR1 is SEHNR, CDR2 FQNEAQ, per germline (reference sequence). Germline trimming cut 4 bases from V and 4 bases from J; bases unmatched to any gene: 6. CDR3 sequence: CASSSRDRGGYGYTF. The CDR3, as DNA: TGTGCCAGCAGCTCCCGGGACAGGGGAGGCTATGGCTACACCTTC.

V gene TRBV29-1 combines with J gene TRBJ2-3; the D gene is possibly TRBD2 (5 bases). Germline loops: CDR1 SQVTM, CDR2 ANQGSEA. The CDR3 sequence is 13 residues long. V was pared by 7 bases and J by 3 bases, with 14 bases between. The CDR3 nucleotides are TGCAGCGCCGTCGGAGGTAGAACAGATACGCAGTATTTT. This codes for CSAVGGRTDTQYF.

The sample holds a few counts of this clone. This chain joins TRBV6-5 and TRBJ1-2; TRBD1 might be the D (6 bases). This CDR3 is built from 14 residues. V was shortened by 6 bases and J by 0 bases, with 11 bases between the two germline ends. Germline V gene data show CDR1 as MNHEY and CDR2 as SVGAGI. CDR3 amino acids: CASSRTVTNYGYTF. The CDR3 DNA follows: TGTGCCAGCAGCCGGACAGTTACTAACTATGGCTACACCTTC.

The chain is built from TRBV29-1 and TRBJ1-4; TRBD1 matches 10 bases. The trim removed 6 bases at V and 10 bases at J, leaving 11 bases unmatched. CDR3 size: 14 residues. Germline CDR1 and CDR2: SQVTM and ANQGSEA. For the CDR3, the DNA is TGCAGCGTAGAGACAGGGGGCACCGTGGGAAAACTGTTTTTT. Protein product: CSVETGGTVGKLFF.

The chain recombines TRBV4-1 with TRBJ1-4, with TRBD1 as a possible D gene (5 bases). The V gene lost 6 bases and the J gene lost 5 bases, with 22 bases spanning the gap. CDR1 MGHRA and CDR2 YSYEKL come from the germline V gene. This CDR3 has 17 residues. CDR3 nucleotides: TGCGCCAGCAGTCAACCTACCGCGGGACCTAAGAATGAAAAACTGTTTTTT. It yields the protein CASSQPTAGPKNEKLFF.

This clone was observed a few times. The V and J genes are TRBV6-4 and TRBJ2-2; TRBD1 aligns across 8 bases. The V gene's germline CDR1 is MRHNA and CDR2 SNTAGT. This CDR3 is 14 amino acids long. V lost 6 bases to trimming and J lost 7 bases; unmatched junction nucleotides: 7. The chain's CDR3 is CASRETGADGELFF. CDR3 sequence (DNA): TGTGCCAGCAGGGAGACAGGGGCAGACGGGGAGCTGTTTTTT.

The V call is TRBV6-5, the J call TRBJ2-7; TRBD2 agrees at 8 bases. The trim removed 5 bases at V and 6 bases at J, leaving 3 bases unmatched. CDR1 MNHEY and CDR2 SVGAGI come from the germline V gene. CDR3 length: 12 amino acids. This CDR3 reads CASSRTSREQYF. The CDR3 nucleotides read TGTGCCAGCAGTAGGACTAGCCGCGAGCAGTACTTC.